Listed below are T cell receptor beta chains from one sample, sequenced in a study of type 1 regulatory T cells. TCRdb called the reads again in MiXCR, with one record for every CDR3 protein. The sample yields under 75,000 distinct CDR3 sequences, 20% to 25% seen once. Which antigens these TCRs recognize remains unknown. Sequencing was performed on cultured type 1 regulatory T (Tr1) cells, either the whole culture or a sorted fraction (not recorded which). The source is a human donor in good health. Each CDR3 is given with its conserved first and last residue. The D gene is left open where the match is weak. A clone size is listed for some rows: how often the clone was seen (once, few, many), or a class if it is expanded.

abundance: few; j_gene: TRBJ2-4; v_gene: TRBV7-8; d_gene: -; CDR3aa: CASSLDPYPKSF; CDR3nt: TGTGCCAGCAGCTTAGACCCATACCCCAAGAGCTTC
abundance: few; j_gene: TRBJ2-7; v_gene: TRBV6-1; d_gene: TRBD2; CDR3aa: CASSPTSGRNEQYF; CDR3nt: TGTGCCAGCAGTCCGACTAGCGGGAGGAACGAGCAGTACTTC
abundance: -; j_gene: TRBJ1-1; v_gene: TRBV20-1; d_gene: TRBD1; CDR3aa: CSAEIRGRGAFF; CDR3nt: TGCAGTGCCGAAATCAGGGGGCGAGGAGCTTTCTTT
abundance: -; j_gene: TRBJ2-7; v_gene: TRBV7-9; d_gene: -; CDR3aa: CASSLGAF; CDR3nt: TGTGCCAGCAGCTTGGGGGCCTTC
abundance: many; j_gene: TRBJ2-1; v_gene: TRBV2; d_gene: -; CDR3aa: CASSELLAAYNEQFF; CDR3nt: TGTGCCAGCAGTGAACTTCTAGCAGCCTACAATGAGCAGTTCTTC
abundance: -; j_gene: TRBJ1-1; v_gene: TRBV20-1; d_gene: -; CDR3aa: CSAFLGGSSAEAFF; CDR3nt: TGCAGTGCTTTCCTAGGGGGTTCTAGTGCTGAAGCTTTCTTT
abundance: many; j_gene: TRBJ1-5; v_gene: TRBV5-1; d_gene: -; CDR3aa: CASSSGSNQPQHF; CDR3nt: TGCGCCAGCAGCTCAGGGTCAAATCAGCCCCAGCATTTT
abundance: few; j_gene: TRBJ1-3; v_gene: TRBV4-2; d_gene: -; CDR3aa: CASSKSRGGLSSGNTIYF; CDR3nt: TGTGCCAGCAGCAAGTCTCGAGGGGGTCTCTCGTCTGGAAACACCATATATTTT
abundance: -; j_gene: TRBJ2-1; v_gene: TRBV20-1; d_gene: -; CDR3aa: CSASRAPTNEQFF; CDR3nt: TGCAGTGCTAGTAGGGCACCGACGAATGAGCAGTTCTTC
abundance: few; j_gene: TRBJ1-5; v_gene: TRBV12-3/TRBV12-4; d_gene: TRBD1; CDR3aa: CASSWTGGQPQHF; CDR3nt: TGTGCCAGCAGTTGGACAGGGGGCCAGCCCCAGCATTTT
abundance: few; j_gene: TRBJ2-2; v_gene: TRBV5-5; d_gene: TRBD1; CDR3aa: CASSLGQGLSGELFF; CDR3nt: TGTGCCAGCAGTCTGGGACAGGGTCTCTCCGGGGAGCTGTTTTTT
abundance: -; j_gene: TRBJ1-4; v_gene: TRBV2; d_gene: -; CDR3aa: CASSAVSGTEKLFF; CDR3nt: TGTGCCAGCAGTGCAGTATCCGGGACAGAAAAACTGTTTTTT
abundance: few; j_gene: TRBJ2-3; v_gene: TRBV6-1; d_gene: TRBD2; CDR3aa: CASSEAGWTGGGDTQYF; CDR3nt: TGTGCCAGCAGTGAAGCAGGGTGGACGGGGGGTGGAGATACGCAGTATTTT
abundance: -; j_gene: TRBJ2-1; v_gene: TRBV5-1; d_gene: TRBD1; CDR3aa: CASSQGQGSYNEQFF; CDR3nt: TGCGCCAGCAGCCAAGGACAGGGGTCCTACAATGAGCAGTTCTTC
abundance: -; j_gene: TRBJ2-1; v_gene: TRBV6-1; d_gene: TRBD2; CDR3aa: CASSERLAGDYNEQFF; CDR3nt: TGTGCCAGCAGTGAAAGACTAGCGGGAGACTACAATGAGCAGTTCTTC
abundance: -; j_gene: TRBJ2-1; v_gene: TRBV12-3/TRBV12-4; d_gene: TRBD2; CDR3aa: CASSLFTSGGLGQFF; CDR3nt: TGTGCCAGCAGTTTATTTACTAGCGGGGGCCTCGGGCAGTTCTTC
abundance: -; j_gene: TRBJ2-2; v_gene: TRBV6-2/TRBV6-3; d_gene: TRBD2; CDR3aa: CASIAAGRNTGELFF; CDR3nt: TGTGCCAGCATTGCAGCGGGAAGGAACACCGGGGAGCTGTTTTTT
abundance: -; j_gene: TRBJ2-7; v_gene: TRBV6-2/TRBV6-3; d_gene: TRBD1; CDR3aa: CASFGQGGNYEQYF; CDR3nt: TGTGCCAGTTTCGGACAGGGGGGAAACTACGAGCAGTACTTC
abundance: few; j_gene: TRBJ2-7; v_gene: TRBV3-1; d_gene: -; CDR3aa: CASSLGREYEQYF; CDR3nt: TGTGCCAGCAGCTTAGGCCGGGAGTACGAGCAGTACTTC
abundance: -; j_gene: TRBJ2-5; v_gene: TRBV7-9; d_gene: -; CDR3aa: CASSLVMGGQETQYF; CDR3nt: TGTGCCAGCAGCTTAGTAATGGGTGGGCAAGAGACCCAGTACTTC
abundance: few; j_gene: TRBJ2-3; v_gene: TRBV29-1; d_gene: -; CDR3aa: CSVRPSSDTQYF; CDR3nt: TGCAGCGTCCGGCCTAGCTCAGATACGCAGTATTTT
abundance: few; j_gene: TRBJ1-1; v_gene: TRBV20-1; d_gene: -; CDR3aa: CSAPEMNTEAFF; CDR3nt: TGCAGTGCCCCCGAAATGAACACTGAAGCTTTCTTT
abundance: -; j_gene: TRBJ1-5; v_gene: TRBV7-2; d_gene: TRBD1; CDR3aa: CASSLDRGRRQPQHF; CDR3nt: TGTGCCAGCAGTCTGGACAGGGGGCGTCGGCAGCCCCAGCATTTT
abundance: few; j_gene: TRBJ2-7; v_gene: TRBV12-3/TRBV12-4; d_gene: -; CDR3aa: CASSLSATGAYEQYF; CDR3nt: TGTGCCAGCAGTTTATCGGCGACAGGAGCCTACGAGCAGTACTTC
abundance: few; j_gene: TRBJ2-1; v_gene: TRBV5-1; d_gene: -; CDR3aa: CASSPNSAGSYNEQFF; CDR3nt: TGCGCCAGCAGCCCCAATTCCGCGGGAAGCTACAATGAGCAGTTCTTC
abundance: -; j_gene: TRBJ1-1; v_gene: TRBV5-6; d_gene: -; CDR3aa: CASSLTVFGERSFF; CDR3nt: TGTGCCAGCAGCTTGACTGTTTTTGGGGAGAGGAGCTTCTTT